The 12 T cell receptor beta chains presented below share a single source sample, sequenced in a study of long-term antiretroviral therapy in people with HIV (dated by TCRdb to the early 2020s). Sequencing of the TRB variable region was done with the immunoSEQ hsTCRB v3.0 assay at survey level resolution. TCRdb re-hosts the immuneACCESS table, in-frame sequences only. Its copies lack some clones; in the studies checked, an unresolved V gene accounts for under half of them, and the cause for the rest is not known. For this sample there are roughly 28,000 clones; roughly 80% appear just once. Together, the top ten hold approximately 10% of the sample. The sample consisted of unsorted PBMCs, taken 3 years after starting antiretroviral therapy. The source is a man aged 35-49 years with HIV.

The chain combines TRBV5-1 with TRBJ2-5, with TRBD2 matching over 10 bases. Trimming at V came to 0 bases and at J to 5 bases, leaving 10 bases not matched to a gene. The germline V gene encodes CDR1 SGHRS and CDR2 YFSETQ. This CDR3 is 17 amino acids long. The CDR3 DNA reads TGCGCCAGCAGCTTGGATCATAAGCGGGGGGGTCCGGAGACCCAGTACTTC. Translating gives CASSLDHKRGGPETQYF.

The rearrangement links TRBV15 to TRBJ1-2; D call uncertain. Germline V gene lookup returns CDR1 LNHNV and CDR2 YYDKDF (reference sequence). The V end lost 0 bases, the J end lost 4 bases, and 6 bases lay between the germline ends. CDR3 length: 13 residues. CDR3 sequence: CATSRETAYGYTF. CDR3 sequence (DNA): TGTGCCACCAGCAGAGAAACAGCCTATGGCTACACCTTC.

V usage is TRBV7-8 and J usage is TRBJ2-2; D perhaps matches TRBD1 (6 bases). The CDR3 has 15 residues. In germline, CDR1 is SGHVS, CDR2 FQNEAQ. Trimming took off 6 bases at V and 4 bases at J, with 15 bases between the two ends. This CDR3 is CASRTNQGPTGELFF. The CDR3 DNA follows: TGTGCCAGCAGGACTAACCAGGGGCCCACCGGGGAGCTGTTTTTT.

The chain combines TRBV27 with TRBJ2-7; TRBD2 agrees at 10 bases. Trimming cost V 7 bases and J 1 base; bases outside gene matches: 16. The CDR3 length is 18 residues. Germline lookup yields CDR1 MNHEY and CDR2 SMNVEV (reference sequence). In DNA form, the CDR3 reads TGTGCCAGCACCCCTATAGCGGGAGGAGTTATCGGGTCCTACGAGCAGTACTTC. This encodes CASTPIAGGVIGSYEQYF.

The CDR3 nucleotides read TGTGCCAGCAACCCGGGGGGGCGGGAGCCGAAGAACGAGCAGTACTTC. Protein sequence: CASNPGGREPKNEQYF. The chain joins TRBV28 to TRBJ2-7; 8 nucleotides align to TRBD2. Germline CDR1 and CDR2: MDHEN and SYDVKM. V was clipped by 7 bases and J by 5 bases; unmatched bases: 16. CDR3 length equals 16 residues.

This chain connects TRBV5-6 to TRBJ1-1; TRBD1 matches at 8 bases. Germline assignment: CDR1 SGHDT and CDR2 YYEEEE. After removal of 1 base from V and 6 bases from J, the junction contained 2 bases not matched to a gene. This CDR3 contains 13 residues. The CDR3, as DNA: TGTGCCAGCAGCTTGCAGGGGGCCGCTGAAGCTTTCTTT. Encoded protein: CASSLQGAAEAFF. Full variable domain (missing parts from reference TRBV5-6 and TRBJ1-1): DAGVTQSPTHLIKTRGQQVTLRCSPKSGHDTVSWYQQALGQGPQFIFQYYEEEERQRGNFPDRFSGHQFPNYSSELNVNALLLGDSALYLCASSLQGAAEAFFGQGTRLTVV.

The chain employs TRBV11-1 and TRBJ1-5; a possible D gene is TRBD1 (6 bases). This CDR3 spans 16 amino acids. Germline CDR1 reads SGHAT; CDR2 reads FQDESV (reference sequence). Trimming took off 3 bases at V and 4 bases at J, with 16 bases between the two ends. This CDR3 is CASSFRPRGGNQPQHF. Written as DNA, the CDR3 is TGTGCCAGCAGCTTTAGACCTAGGGGGGGTAATCAGCCCCAGCATTTT.

The chain couples TRBV5-5 to TRBJ2-7; no reliable D call. The CDR3 extends over 16 amino acids. V was cut by 5 bases and J by 0 bases, with 18 bases left in between. Germline lookup yields CDR1 SGHKS and CDR2 YYEKEE (reference sequence). Written as DNA, the CDR3 is TGTGCCAGCAGTACGACCGGCGGATTCAGCTCCTACGAGCAGTACTTC. Translating gives CASSTTGGFSSYEQYF.

A few counts support this clone. This chain uses TRBV9 with TRBJ2-7; 10 bases match TRBD1. Germline V lookup: CDR1 SGDLS, CDR2 YYNGEE. With V trimmed by 5 bases and J by 4 bases, 6 bases remained unmatched. The CDR3 sequence is 14 residues long. In DNA form, the CDR3 reads TGTGCCAGCAGTGGGGGGGACAGGGGTTACGAGCAGTACTTC. Protein product: CASSGGDRGYEQYF.

V is TRBV6-5 and J is TRBJ1-5; D might be TRBD1 (5 bases). The CDR3 runs to 14 residues. V lost 9 bases, J lost 8 bases, and 20 bases lay in between. CDR1 and CDR2 (germline): MNHEY, SVGAGI. The CDR3, as DNA: TGTGCCAGAACATTAGACAGCCTAAGGGAGCCCCAGCATTTT. Its translation: CARTLDSLREPQHF.

CDR3 loop: CASSLGSLAGISHEQYF. The CDR3 DNA is TGTGCCAGCAGCTTAGGCAGTCTAGCGGGAATCAGCCACGAGCAGTACTTC. The chain uses TRBV11-2 and TRBJ2-7; 9 bases are shared with TRBD2. The V gene end was trimmed by 1 base and the J gene end by 5 bases; junction bases not matched to a gene: 12. This CDR3 comprises 17 residues. CDR1 and CDR2 from the germline V gene are SGHAT and FQNNGV.

V gene TRBV5-1 combines with J gene TRBJ1-5; 9 nucleotides line up with TRBD1. Trimming at V came to 4 bases and at J to 3 bases, leaving 5 bases not matched to a gene. The germline V gene encodes CDR1 SGHRS and CDR2 YFSETQ. This CDR3 comprises 15 residues. CDR3 protein: CASSPGTGYNQPQHF. CDR3 DNA: TGCGCCAGCAGCCCCGGGACAGGGTACAATCAGCCCCAGCATTTT.